This T cell receptor beta chain is drawn from a study of T cell changes during pregnancy in multiple sclerosis. Measured with immunoSEQ multiplex PCR; TCRdb has only the in-frame clones, and not every one. This table holds about 31,000 clones, over 75% found once. V shed 2 bases and J shed 3 bases, with 14 bases lying between them. The CDR3 totals 16 residues. Germline CDR1 reads MNHEY; CDR2 reads SMNVEV (reference sequence). The receptor's source is a female donor with multiple sclerosis, enrolled in a pregnancy study. The sequencing used CD8+ T cells from peripheral blood mononuclear cells, collected in the second trimester of pregnancy. The chain joins TRBV27 to TRBJ2-1, with D possibly TRBD1 on 6 matching bases. CDR3: CASSLGGSSGYNEQFF. In DNA, the CDR3 is TGTGCCAGCAGTTTAGGGGGCTCATCCGGCTACAATGAGCAGTTCTTC.